This TCR beta chain was captured in a study of T cell responses to AZD1222 COVID-19 vaccine. Study results and caveats: Increases in Spike-specific TCR breadth and depth were seen after two AZD1222 doses. Donors were mostly white British, more females; clonal diversity possibly underestimated. Repertoire collection took place solely once the T cell response had peaked. Baseline testing showed seropositivity in only six or seven AZD1222 recipients.

Some clones are missing from TCRdb's copy, which holds only in-frame ones; the method was immunoSEQ multiplex PCR. The table includes 89,000 or so clones, 65% to 90% detected once. The germline V gene encodes CDR1 KGHDR and CDR2 SFDVKD. The germline V and J ends were trimmed by 6 bases and 0 bases, with 10 bases remaining between them. The CDR3 contains 14 residues. A note on this clone: The antigen is not known.

The V call is TRBV24-1, the J call TRBJ1-2; D gene unclear. The source is an adult in good health. The sample consisted of peripheral blood, taken on day 0 of AZD1222 vaccination. CDR3 amino acids: CATSPHSSNYGYTF. The CDR3, as DNA: TGTGCCACCAGTCCCCACAGTTCTAACTATGGCTACACCTTC.